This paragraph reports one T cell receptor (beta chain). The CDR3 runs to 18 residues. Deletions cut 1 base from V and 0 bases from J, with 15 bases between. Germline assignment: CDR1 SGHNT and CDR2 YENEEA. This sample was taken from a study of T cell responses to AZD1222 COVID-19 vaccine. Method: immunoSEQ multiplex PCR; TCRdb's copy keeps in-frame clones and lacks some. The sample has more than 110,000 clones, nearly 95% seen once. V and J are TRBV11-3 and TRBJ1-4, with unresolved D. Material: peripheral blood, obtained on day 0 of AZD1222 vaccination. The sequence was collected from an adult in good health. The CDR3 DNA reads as TGTGCCAGCAGCTTAGTACCTGGACGGTCAGCAACTAATGAAAAACTGTTTTTT. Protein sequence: CASSLVPGRSATNEKLFF.